The 10 T cell receptor beta chains below come from one sample, sequenced in a study of blood T cell repertoires in COVID-19. TCRdb's table, derived via immunoSEQ multiplex PCR, lists solely in-frame clones and lacks some. The sample has 270,000 or so clones; nearly 90% are singletons. Sequencing was carried out using peripheral blood. Receptors originate from a woman in her twenties or thirties with COVID-19, enrolled during active disease.

V gene TRBV5-4 combines with J gene TRBJ1-2; a weak D match, TRBD1 (5 bases). V gave up 0 bases and J gave up 8 bases, with 8 bases separating them. Germline CDR1 SGHNT, CDR2 YYREEE (reference sequence). The CDR3 is 12 amino acids. CDR3 nucleotide sequence: TGTGCCAGCAGCTTGGAGGAGGGGGGCTACACCTTC. Its translation is CASSLEEGGYTF.

In regard to this clone: At the DNA level, this CDR3 is encoded by other sequences in the same sample as well. V gene TRBV19 combines with J gene TRBJ1-6, with 7 positions matching TRBD1. CDR3 size: 15 residues. Germline CDR1 is LNHDA and CDR2 is SQIVND (reference sequence). The junction had 3 bases not matched to a gene; V was cut back by 1 base and J by 6 bases. CDR3 DNA sequence: TGTGCCAGTAGTATAGGACAGGGAGCTAATTCACCCCTCCACTTT. This encodes CASSIGQGANSPLHF.

The gene calls are TRBV7-8 and TRBJ1-6; tentative D call: TRBD1 (6 bases). This CDR3 comprises 16 residues. The V and J ends lost 1 base and 4 bases respectively, with 11 bases between them. The germline CDR1 and CDR2 sequences are SGHVS and FQNEAQ. The CDR3 loop reads CASSLEGTTYNSPLHF. As DNA, the CDR3 is TGTGCCAGCAGCTTAGAGGGGACAACGTATAATTCACCCCTCCACTTT.

This chain joins TRBV6-6 and TRBJ2-2; no definite D call. The CDR3 extends over 15 amino acids. CDR1 and CDR2 from the germline V gene are MNHNY and SVGAGI (reference sequence). Trimming took off 3 bases at V and 0 bases at J, with 8 bases between the two ends. CDR3 bases: TGTGCCAGCAGTTATGGCGGTACGAACACCGGGGAGCTGTTTTTT. Encoded protein: CASSYGGTNTGELFF.

The chain's CDR3 is CASSLQGTNTEAFF. The DNA of the CDR3 is TGTGCCAGCAGCTTGCAGGGCACGAACACTGAAGCTTTCTTT. V is TRBV7-9 and J is TRBJ1-1; TRBD1 might be the D (5 bases). Germline assignment: CDR1 SEHNR and CDR2 FQNEAQ (reference sequence). V was shortened by 3 bases and J by 1 base, with 9 bases between the two germline ends. This CDR3 has 14 residues. Full variable domain (rest looked up from reference TRBV7-9 and TRBJ1-1): DTGVSQNPRHKITKRGQNVTFRCDPISEHNRLYWYRQTLGQGPEFLTYFQNEAQLEKSRLLSDRFSAERPKGSFSTLEIQRTEQGDSAMYLCASSLQGTNTEAFFGQGTRLTVV.

This clone was seen only a few times. The V and J genes are TRBV5-1 and TRBJ1-3; D uncertain. Germline V gives CDR1 SGHRS, CDR2 YFSETQ. The CDR3 is made up of 12 amino acids. V lost 3 bases and J 2 bases, leaving 3 bases between the germline ends. The CDR3 sequence: CASSSTGNTIYF. CDR3 coding DNA: TGCGCCAGCAGCTCTACTGGAAACACCATATATTTT. The full variable domain, its missing parts supplied by reference TRBV5-1 and TRBJ1-3, is KAGVTQTPRYLIKTRGQQVTLSCSPISGHRSVSWYQQTPGQGLQFLFEYFSETQRNKGNFPGRFSGRQFSNSRSEMNVSTLELGDSALYLCASSSTGNTIYFGEGSWLTVV.

The rearrangement joins TRBV20-1 to TRBJ1-1; no clear D gene. CDR3 size: 11 residues. From germline, CDR1 is DFQATT and CDR2 SNEGSKA (reference sequence). Trimming removed 0 bases from V and 12 bases from J, with 11 bases in between. DNA of the CDR3: TGCAGTGCTAGAGATTACCCAGGAACTTTCTTT. Translated: CSARDYPGTFF.

The CDR3 region has the DNA TGTGCCAGCGGCCTCGGCAGGGGAGAAGGGGTAGGGATCTACGAGCAGTACTTC. Its protein is CASGLGRGEGVGIYEQYF. The chain joins TRBV7-8 to TRBJ2-7, with D possibly TRBD1 on 6 matching bases. The length of the CDR3 is 18 residues. With 8 bases removed from V and 3 bases from J, the gap between germline ends came to 29 bases. The germline V gene has CDR1 SGHVS and CDR2 FQNEAQ.

The rearrangement links TRBV2 to TRBJ1-3, with D unresolved. CDR3 length: 14 amino acids. Germline V CDR1 and CDR2: SNHLY, FYNNEI. Deletions cut 10 bases from V and 0 bases from J, with 13 bases between. The CDR3, as DNA: TGTGCCACCCCGCGGGAGTACTCTGGAAACACCATATATTTT. It encodes CATPREYSGNTIYF.

J is TRBJ2-7 and V is TRBV28, with D perhaps TRBD2 (5 bases). The CDR3 loop spans 16 amino acids. CDR1 is MDHEN and CDR2 is SYDVKM in the germline V gene. Trimming stripped 8 bases from V and 4 bases from J, with 24 bases between. In DNA form, the CDR3 reads TGTGCCAGCTATGCCAAATTCTCCTCCCCGGGATACGAGCAGTACTTC. It codes for CASYAKFSSPGYEQYF.